Listed below are T cell receptor beta chains from one sample, sequenced in a study of T cell responses to AZD1222 COVID-19 vaccine. The protocol was immunoSEQ multiplex PCR, while the TCRdb copy is restricted to in-frame clones and leaves out a portion. This sample has more than 100,000 clones, with nearly 95% found just once. The sample was peripheral blood, taken on day 0 of AZD1222 vaccination. These receptors all come from an adult in good health. The CDR3 runs from the conserved cysteine through the conserved F or W. Each record gives: V gene, D gene, clone size, J gene, CDR3 DNA, CDR3 protein. D genes are given only for firm matches. Clone size is shown for a subset of rows, as once, few, many or a class of expanded clone.

>TRBV7-8|TRBD2|.|TRBJ2-2
TGTGCCAGCAGCTTAGTACGCGGGAGGGCCTTCGGGGAGCTGTTTTTT
CASSLVRGRAFGELFF
>TRBV27|.|.|TRBJ2-2
TGTGCCAGCAGTTCCCGAGGGACTCAAAGGTCCGGGGAGCTGTTTTTT
CASSSRGTQRSGELFF
>TRBV30|.|.|TRBJ2-7
TGTGCCTGGACGGTCGGACCCTCCTACGAGCAGTACTTC
CAWTVGPSYEQYF
>TRBV3-1/TRBV3-2|.|.|TRBJ1-1
TGTGCCAGCAGCCAAAGGGGGGGTGAAGCTTTCTTT
CASSQRGGEAFF
>TRBV6-2/TRBV6-3|TRBD1|.|TRBJ1-2
TGTGCCAGCAGTTCCCCTTACAGGGGAGGCTACACCTTC
CASSSPYRGGYTF
>TRBV7-9|TRBD1|once|TRBJ1-5
TGTGCCAGCAGCACAGGGGGCAAGGGTCAGCCCCAGCATTTT
CASSTGGKGQPQHF
>TRBV11-2|.|.|TRBJ1-2
TGTGCCAGCAGCCCCCTGGACCGCTATGGCTACACCTTC
CASSPLDRYGYTF
>TRBV27|.|.|TRBJ2-7
TGTGCCAGCAGTTTACGACTAGCCTACGAGCAGTACTTC
CASSLRLAYEQYF
>TRBV4-1|TRBD1|few|TRBJ2-7
TGCGCCAGCAGCCCAGACAGGGGCCGCGAGCAGTACTTC
CASSPDRGREQYF
>TRBV27|.|once|TRBJ2-7
TGTGCCAGCAGTTCCCCCCTCGAGCAGTACTTC
CASSSPLEQYF
>TRBV7-2|.|.|TRBJ2-7
TGTGCCACCCGGCGGGCTTCCTACGAGCAGTACTTC
CATRRASYEQYF
>TRBV7-9|TRBD1|.|TRBJ1-1
TGTGCCAGCAGCTCCACACAGGGGGACACTGAAGCTTTCTTT
CASSSTQGDTEAFF
>TRBV18|.|.|TRBJ1-6
TGTGCCAGCTCACCGCTGGGAACGAGCTCCTATAATTCACCCCTCCACTTT
CASSPLGTSSYNSPLHF
>TRBV11-2|.|.|TRBJ1-2
TGTGCCAGCAGCTTAGCGGGGTCGGGATCCTATGGCTACACCTTC
CASSLAGSGSYGYTF
>TRBV6-6|.|.|TRBJ2-7
TGTGCCAGCAGCCGACCGAGGGGGGTCCTCAGCTACGAGCAGTACTTC
CASSRPRGVLSYEQYF
>TRBV19|.|.|TRBJ2-7
TGTGCCAGTAGTACGCCGTCCTACGAGCAGTACTTC
CASSTPSYEQYF
>TRBV7-2|.|.|TRBJ2-5
TGTGCCAGCAGCTTAACAGGGAACCAAGAGACCCAGTACTTC
CASSLTGNQETQYF
>TRBV10-2|.|once|TRBJ2-7
TGCGCCAGCAGTGAATCGGCCGACGAGCAGTACTTC
CASSESADEQYF
>TRBV29-1|TRBD2|once|TRBJ2-1
TGCAGCGTTCCCAGCGGGGGAGGGGCCTACAATGAGCAGTTCTTC
CSVPSGGGAYNEQFF
>TRBV5-1|.|.|TRBJ2-3
TGCGCCAGCAGGCAGGGTATAGATACGCAGTATTTT
CASRQGIDTQYF
>TRBV19|.|.|TRBJ2-3
TGTGCCAGTGGGGGGTTCTCGCAGTATTTT
CASGGFSQYF
>TRBV19|.|.|TRBJ1-2
TGTGCCAGTAGTCTTGTGTCCTACTATGGCTACACCTTC
CASSLVSYYGYTF
>TRBV19|TRBD1|.|TRBJ2-5
TGTGCCAGTAGTTGGACAGGGGAAGGGGAGACCCAGTACTTC
CASSWTGEGETQYF
>TRBV4-1|.|.|TRBJ2-4
TGCGCCAGCAGCAACGGGGGAGAGAGCGCGAAGAAAAACATTCAGTACTTC
CASSNGGESAKKNIQYF
>TRBV19|.|.|TRBJ1-4
TGTGCCAGTAGTCGTGGAACTAATGAAAAACTGTTTTTT
CASSRGTNEKLFF
>TRBV28|.|.|TRBJ1-1
TGTGCCAGCAGTTTTGTCGGGGAGGAGGCCTTGACTGAAGCTTTCTTT
CASSFVGEEALTEAFF
>TRBV27|.|.|TRBJ1-5
TGTGCCAGCAGTCCCAGGGGTGCGAATTACAGGGATCAGCCCCAGCATTTT
CASSPRGANYRDQPQHF
>TRBV27|.|.|TRBJ2-7
TGTGCCAGCAGTTTCCCCCTGGGGGGGGCGTCGTTTTACGAGCAGTACTTC
CASSFPLGGASFYEQYF
>TRBV9|.|.|TRBJ2-7
TGTGCCAGCAGCCCACCTGGGAGGGAGCAGTACTTC
CASSPPGREQYF
>TRBV3-1/TRBV3-2|TRBD1|.|TRBJ1-1
TGTGCCAGCAGCCCTACCCACCTTCCTGGACAGGGGACTGAAGCTTTCTTT
CASSPTHLPGQGTEAFF